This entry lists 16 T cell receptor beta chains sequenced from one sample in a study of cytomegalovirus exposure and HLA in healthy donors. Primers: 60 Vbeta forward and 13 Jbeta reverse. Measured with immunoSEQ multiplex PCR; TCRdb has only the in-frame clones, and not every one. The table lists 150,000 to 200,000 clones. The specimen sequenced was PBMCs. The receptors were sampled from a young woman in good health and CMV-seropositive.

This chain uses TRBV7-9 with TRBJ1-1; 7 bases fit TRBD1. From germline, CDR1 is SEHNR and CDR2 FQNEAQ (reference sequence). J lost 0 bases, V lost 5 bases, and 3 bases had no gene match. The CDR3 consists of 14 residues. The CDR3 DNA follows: TGTGCCAGCAGCCCACAGGGGATGAACACTGAAGCTTTCTTT. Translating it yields CASSPQGMNTEAFF.

CDR3 region: CASSSSGEQFF. The DNA of the CDR3 is TGCGCCAGCAGCTCCAGTGGTGAGCAGTTCTTC. This chain links TRBV5-1 with TRBJ2-1; D gene uncertain. CDR3 length: 11 residues. Trimming removed 3 bases from V and 9 bases from J, with 7 bases in between. The V gene's germline CDR1 is SGHRS and CDR2 YFSETQ.

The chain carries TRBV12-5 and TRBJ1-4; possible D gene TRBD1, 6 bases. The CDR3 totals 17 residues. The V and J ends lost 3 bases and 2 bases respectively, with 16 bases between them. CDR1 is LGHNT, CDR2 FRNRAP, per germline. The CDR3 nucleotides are TGTGCTAGTGGTTTCTCATCCGGGGGGCTGACTAATGAAAAACTGTTTTTT. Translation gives CASGFSSGGLTNEKLFF.

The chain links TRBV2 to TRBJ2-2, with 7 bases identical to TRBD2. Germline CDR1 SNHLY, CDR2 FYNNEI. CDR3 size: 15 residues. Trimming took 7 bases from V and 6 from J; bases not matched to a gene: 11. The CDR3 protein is CASTPMGGRAGELFF. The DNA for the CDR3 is TGTGCCAGCACCCCTATGGGGGGGAGGGCCGGGGAGCTGTTTTTT. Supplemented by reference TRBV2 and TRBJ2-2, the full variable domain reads EPEVTQTPSHQVTQMGQEVILRCVPISNHLYFYWYRQILGQKVEFLVSFYNNEISEKSEIFDDQFSVERPDGSNFTLKIRSTKLEDSAMYFCASTPMGGRAGELFFGEGSRLTVL.

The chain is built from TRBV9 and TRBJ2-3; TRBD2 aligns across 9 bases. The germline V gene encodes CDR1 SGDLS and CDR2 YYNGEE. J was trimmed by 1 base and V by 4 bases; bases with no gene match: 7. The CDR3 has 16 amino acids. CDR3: CASSSRAGGRTDTQYF. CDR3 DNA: TGTGCCAGCAGCTCCCGAGCGGGAGGTCGCACAGATACGCAGTATTTT. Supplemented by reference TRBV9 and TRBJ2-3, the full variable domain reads DSGVTQTPKHLITATGQRVTLRCSPRSGDLSVYWYQQSLDQGLQFLIQYYNGEERAKGNILERFSAQQFPDLHSELNLSSLELGDSALYFCASSSRAGGRTDTQYFGPGTRLTVL.

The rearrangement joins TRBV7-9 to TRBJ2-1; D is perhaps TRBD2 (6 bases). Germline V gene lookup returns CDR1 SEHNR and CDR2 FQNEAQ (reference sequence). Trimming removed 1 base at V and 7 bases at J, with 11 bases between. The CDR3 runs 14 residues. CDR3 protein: CASSLGGAGNEQFF. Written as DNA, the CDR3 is TGTGCCAGCAGCTTAGGAGGAGCGGGTAATGAGCAGTTCTTC.

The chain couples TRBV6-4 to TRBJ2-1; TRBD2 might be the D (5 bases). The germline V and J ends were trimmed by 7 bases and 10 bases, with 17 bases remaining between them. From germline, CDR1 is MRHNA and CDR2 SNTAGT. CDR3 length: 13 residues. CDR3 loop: CASKASEAQEQFF. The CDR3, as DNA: TGTGCCAGCAAGGCCTCGGAGGCCCAGGAGCAGTTCTTC.

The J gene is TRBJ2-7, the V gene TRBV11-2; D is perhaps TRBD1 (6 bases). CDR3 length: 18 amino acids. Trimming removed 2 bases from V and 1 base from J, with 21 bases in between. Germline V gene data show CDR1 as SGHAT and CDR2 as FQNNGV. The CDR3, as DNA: TGTGCCAGCAGCTTAATTAATCGGGGCAGGGGCAGTTCCTACGAGCAGTACTTC. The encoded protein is CASSLINRGRGSSYEQYF.

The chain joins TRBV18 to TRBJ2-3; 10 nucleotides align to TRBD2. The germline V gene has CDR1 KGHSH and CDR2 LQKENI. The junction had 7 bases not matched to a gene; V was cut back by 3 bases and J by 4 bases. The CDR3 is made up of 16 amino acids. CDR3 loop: CASSPASGGVSDTQYF. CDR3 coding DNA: TGTGCCAGCTCACCGGCTAGCGGGGGTGTCTCAGATACGCAGTATTTT. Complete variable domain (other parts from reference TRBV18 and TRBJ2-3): NAGVMQNPRHLVRRRGQEARLRCSPMKGHSHVYWYRQLPEEGLKFMVYLQKENIIDESGMPKERFSAEFPKEGPSILRIQQVVRGDSAAYFCASSPASGGVSDTQYFGPGTRLTVL.

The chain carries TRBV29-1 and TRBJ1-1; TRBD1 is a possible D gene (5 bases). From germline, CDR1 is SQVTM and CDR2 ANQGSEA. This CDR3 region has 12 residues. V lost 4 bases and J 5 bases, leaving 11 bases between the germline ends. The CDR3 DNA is TGCAGCGTTGTCCCAGGGTCAACTGAAGCTTTCTTT. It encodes CSVVPGSTEAFF.

The CDR3, as DNA: TGTGCCATCAGTGAGTCGGGCCGGACAGGGGGGGAAAAACTGTTTTTT. As protein: CAISESGRTGGEKLFF. The rearrangement joins TRBV10-3 to TRBJ1-4, with 10 bases aligning to TRBD1. The V gene end was trimmed by 0 bases and the J gene end by 8 bases; junction bases not matched to a gene: 6. The CDR3 spans 16 residues. CDR1 is ENHRY and CDR2 is SYGVKD in the germline V gene.

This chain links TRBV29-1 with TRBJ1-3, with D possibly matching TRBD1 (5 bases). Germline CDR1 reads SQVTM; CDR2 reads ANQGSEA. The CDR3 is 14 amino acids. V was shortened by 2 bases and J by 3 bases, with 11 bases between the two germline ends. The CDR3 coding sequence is TGCAGCGTTGAAACCCAGGGTCGTGGAAACACCATATATTTT. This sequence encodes CSVETQGRGNTIYF.

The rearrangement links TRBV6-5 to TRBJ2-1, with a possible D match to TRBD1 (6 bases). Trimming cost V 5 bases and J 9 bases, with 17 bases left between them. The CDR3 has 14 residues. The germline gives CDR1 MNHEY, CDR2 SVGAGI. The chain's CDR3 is CASSLRTGPSEQFF. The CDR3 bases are TGTGCCAGCAGTCTCCGAACAGGGCCCAGTGAGCAGTTCTTC.

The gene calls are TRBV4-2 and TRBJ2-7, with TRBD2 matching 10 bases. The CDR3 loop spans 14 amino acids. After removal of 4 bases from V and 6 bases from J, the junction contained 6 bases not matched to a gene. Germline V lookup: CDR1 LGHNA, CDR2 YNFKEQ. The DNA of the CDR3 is TGTGCCAGCAGCCTGACTAGCGGGTTACCCGAGCAGTACTTC. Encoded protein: CASSLTSGLPEQYF.

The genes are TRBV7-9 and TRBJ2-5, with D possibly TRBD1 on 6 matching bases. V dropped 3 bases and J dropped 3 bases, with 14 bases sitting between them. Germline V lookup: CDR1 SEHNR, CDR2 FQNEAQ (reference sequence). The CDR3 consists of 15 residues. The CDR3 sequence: CASSLRQAEKETQYF. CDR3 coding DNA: TGTGCCAGCAGCTTGCGACAGGCGGAGAAAGAGACCCAGTACTTC.

The DNA for the CDR3 is TGTGCCAGTCACAGATGGGGGGGGACCCAAGCCAGCGGTGAGCAGTTCTTC. It is translated as CASHRWGGTQASGEQFF. The V call is TRBV2, the J call TRBJ2-1; 7 positions agree with TRBD2. This CDR3 has 17 residues. The germline V gene has CDR1 SNHLY and CDR2 FYNNEI. The trim removed 9 bases at V and 9 bases at J, leaving 23 bases unmatched.